This T cell receptor beta chain is drawn from a study of shared clonotypes between healthy human individuals (dated by TCRdb to 2018 to 2020). As for the study more broadly: The cohort included three men and two women between 18 and 49 years of age. Leukapheresis yielded between about 0.9 and 9.5 billion PBMCs per donor. To estimate repertoire size and how much clonotype sharing occurs between individuals, the study deeply sequenced the blood TCR repertoires of about five healthy adults. Per donor, three plates each were used for CD4 naive and CD4 memory, two for CD8 naive, and one for CD8 memory. To increase sequencing depth and limit assay-specific biases, TCR repertoire library preparation and sequencing were carried out by different laboratories using diverse techniques.

Using the deep immunoSEQ assay, multiplex PCR amplified TCR CDR3 regions from genomic DNA. Extracted genomic DNA from each cell subset was distributed evenly across all wells of several immunoSEQ 96-well plates, and each plate was treated as a replicate. For sorted subsets, each replicate PCR was loaded with about 0.2 ug genomic DNA, equivalent to roughly 30,000 T cell genomes. Purified libraries were quantified with a Qubit 3.0 fluorometer, sized on a Bioanalyzer 2100, and re-quantified with the KAPA Library Quantification kit. A separate single-read 150-cycle Illumina NextSeq 550 flow cell was used to sequence each immunoSEQ 96-well plate. The original methods were these. Because the immunoSEQ output included only junctional sequences and no quality scores, the filtering could not be the same as the filtering used for full-length reads. To assign V/J genes and CDR3, sequences were annotated using PyIR, a Python wrapper for IgBLAST v1.9, with IMGT germline references. Reads with weak V/J assignments (E-value above 1e-6), missing CDR3, stop codons, out-of-frame junctions, or ambiguous translated residues were removed. A V3J clonotype was defined by an identical inferred V gene, J gene, and CDR3 amino acid sequence. Percentage overlap between repertoires was computed as shared unique clonotypes divided by the size of the smaller repertoire. Richness of each repertoire was evaluated using RTK rarefaction, the Chao1 estimator, and Recon v2.1 estimates of unobserved clonotypes. Generation probabilities for all TCRbeta clonotypes obtained by the gDNA method from a few donors were computed using OLGA. In TCRdb, the immuneACCESS table is reduced to in-frame sequences with V and J assigned. These tables do not hold every clone; where another copy was compared, an unresolved V gene accounts for under half, and the others remain unexplained. The DNA was the basis for D and trimming; V, J and clone size are from that table. The sample contains about 2.1 million clones, 85% to 95% of them found a single time. The top ten hold about 1.6% of the sample.

CD8 naive samples were CD45RO-negative cells positively selected for CCR7, giving a CD45RA+CCR7+ population that excluded TemRA cells. The donors were healthy, HIV-negative adults with no recently reported acute infections or vaccinations. All donors were Caucasian adults living in Nashville, Tennessee, USA. After blood collection by leukapheresis, PBMCs were isolated using Ficoll-Histopaque density gradient centrifugation and then cryopreserved in the vapor phase of liquid nitrogen. Purity and quantity of every magnetically sorted T cell population were checked by analytical flow cytometry. From each sorted fraction, genomic DNA was isolated and quantified by UV absorbance on a Nanodrop 2000c. As concerns this clone: Its specific antigen is unknown. Base qualities were left out, and no much larger clone turns up one base away.

The full study reports these points: Based on pairwise subsampling, the degree of clonotype sharing among donors was expected to be affected by sequencing depth. Larger estimated clonotype richness was generally found for naive subsets than for memory subsets. Compared with non-shared clonotypes, the clonotypes found in all four sorted-subset donors had higher generation probabilities. Even with the large sequencing depth, rarefaction of the sorted-subset datasets indicated that sequencing was incomplete. Across a few donors, approximately 5% of naive CD4, approximately 3.6% of naive CD8, about 2.3% of memory CD4, and approximately 0.4% of memory CD8 clonotypes were shared. Because the study included only a small number of donors, the genetic and exposure-history diversity represented was limited. Only blood was sampled, and tissue TCR repertoires likely differ from those in blood.

The source material was naive CD8+ T cells from PBMCs. Interpreted using the paper, the cell subset or site label stands for: CD45RA+CCR7+. This clonotype was obtained from a man in his late teens or twenties in good health. Some clones in this sample may be carry-over from other donors' samples.

The DNA sequence reads TGTGCCAGCAGCTCTCTACAGGGTGATAATGAAAAACTGTTTTTT. This codes for CASSSLQGDNEKLFF. Recombination joined TRBV7-9 with TRBJ1-4, with a tentative D gene TRBD1 over 6 matching bases. Based on the germline V gene (reference sequence), the CDR1 and CDR2 sequences are SEHNR and FQNEAQ. CDR3 length: 15 amino acids, cysteine to phenylalanine. Here the CDR3 DNA is all that survives: 45 bases in frame from base 1. Relative to germline, V is 4 bases shorter and J is 4 bases shorter, with 13 bases between their ends. With the rest looked up from the reference TRBV7-9 and TRBJ1-4 genes rather than sequenced, the full variable domain is DTGVSQNPRHKITKRGQNVTFRCDPISEHNRLYWYRQTLGQGPEFLTYFQNEAQLEKSRLLSDRFSAERPKGSFSTLEIQRTEQGDSAMYLCASSSLQGDNEKLFFGSGTQLSVL.